This T cell receptor beta chain was obtained from a study of tumor-infiltrating lymphocytes in primary liver carcinoma. A note on this clonotype: An end of the junction differs from the germline gene, which may be a read error.

Unsorted bulk tissue of roughly 17-33 mg yielded co-extracted RNA and DNA. Donors were untreated and chronically infected with HBV. A primer matching the constant region was used to make TCR beta cDNA from approximately 520 ng of total RNA. ARM-PCR, slightly modified, supplied the TCR beta libraries through three nested multiplex PCR rounds. Primers for the first two PCR rounds were TRBV1-TRBV30 forward primers and a C-beta reverse primer (about 11 cycles per round). TCRdb processed the multiplex PCR reads anew with MiXCR; each CDR3 protein has one entry. Among some 120,000 distinct CDR3 sequences listed, 50% to 80% were seen once. Germline CDR1 reads LGHNA; CDR2 reads YNFKEQ. The CDR3 spans 16 residues.

The clonotype comes from a woman in her sixties with primary liver carcinoma and hepatitis B virus infection. The sequenced material came from liver tumor tissue from sampling region 3. Subset meaning: tumor region T3, left-lateral pole. J is TRBJ2-5 and V is TRBV4-2, with TRBD2 identical over 11 bases. This CDR3 reads CAIGQDLTSGSETQCF. The CDR3 DNA sequence: TGTGCCATCGGCCAAGATTTAACTAGCGGGAGTGAGACCCAGTGCTTC.